This TCR beta chain was captured in a study of T cell responses to AZD1222 COVID-19 vaccine. The germline CDR1 and CDR2 sequences are MNHEY and SMNVEV (reference sequence). Between the trimmed V and J ends, which lost 3 bases and 3 bases, there was a span of 9 bases. This CDR3 region has 14 residues. Clones were read by immunoSEQ multiplex PCR, and TCRdb kept only the in-frame ones, dropping some. Altogether around 110,000 clones are present, 80% to 90% being singletons, with the ten largest covering about 3.1%. The chain recombines TRBV27 with TRBJ1-5; maybe TRBD1 (5 bases). Here the sequenced sample was peripheral blood, taken on day 0 of AZD1222 vaccination. The receptor was isolated from an adult in good health. The CDR3 reads CASSFPGPNQPQHF. The CDR3 DNA reads as TGTGCCAGCAGTTTTCCAGGGCCCAATCAGCCCCAGCATTTT.